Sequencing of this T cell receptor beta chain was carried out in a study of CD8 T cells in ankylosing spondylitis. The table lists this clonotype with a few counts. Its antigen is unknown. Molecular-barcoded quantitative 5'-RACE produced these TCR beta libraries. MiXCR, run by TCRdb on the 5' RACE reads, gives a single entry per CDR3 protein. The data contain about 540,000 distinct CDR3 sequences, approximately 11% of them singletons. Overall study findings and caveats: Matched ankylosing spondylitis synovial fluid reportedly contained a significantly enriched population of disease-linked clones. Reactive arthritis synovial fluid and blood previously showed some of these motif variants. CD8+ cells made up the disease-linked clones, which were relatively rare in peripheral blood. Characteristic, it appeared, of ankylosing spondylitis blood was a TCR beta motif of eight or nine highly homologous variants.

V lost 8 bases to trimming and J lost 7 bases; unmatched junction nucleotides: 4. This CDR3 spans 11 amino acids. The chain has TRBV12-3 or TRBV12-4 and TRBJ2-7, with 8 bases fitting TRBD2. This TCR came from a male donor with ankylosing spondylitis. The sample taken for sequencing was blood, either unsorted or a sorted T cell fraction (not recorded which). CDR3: CASARGGEQYF. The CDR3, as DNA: TGTGCCAGCGCCCGGGGGGGGGAGCAGTACTTC.